This T cell receptor (beta chain) was sequenced during a study of brain metastases from non-small cell lung cancer. Per the germline V gene, CDR1 is MDHEN and CDR2 is SYDVKM. The V and J ends lost 6 bases and 3 bases respectively, with 18 bases between them. This CDR3 is 15 amino acids long. Some clones are missing from TCRdb's copy, which holds only in-frame ones; the method was immunoSEQ multiplex PCR. This table has 2,000 to 2,500 clones, 91% appearing once. This clone has only one observation. The V and J genes are TRBV28 and TRBJ2-7; weak D call: TRBD1 (7 bases). Sample: primary lung tumor tissue. The receptor was isolated from a donor at least 40 years old with non-small cell lung cancer. DNA of the CDR3: TGTGCCAGCAGAACCCAGGGGGTAGCGGACTACGAGCAGTACTTC. This gives the protein CASRTQGVADYEQYF.